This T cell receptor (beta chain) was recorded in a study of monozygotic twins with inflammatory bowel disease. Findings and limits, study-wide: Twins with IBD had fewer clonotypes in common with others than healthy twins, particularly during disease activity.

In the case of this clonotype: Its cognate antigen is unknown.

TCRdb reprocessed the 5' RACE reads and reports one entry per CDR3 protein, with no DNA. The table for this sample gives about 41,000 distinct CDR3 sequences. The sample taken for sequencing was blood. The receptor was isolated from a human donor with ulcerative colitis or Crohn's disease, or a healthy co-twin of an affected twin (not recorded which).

The chain's CDR3 is CASSVQGSEAFF. This chain links TRBV5-1 with TRBJ1-1; the D call from TCRdb, TRBD1, cannot be confirmed without DNA. Germline V gene sequence: CDR1 SGHRS, CDR2 YFSETQ. This CDR3 region has 12 residues.